This TCR beta chain was profiled in a study of control samples from healthy donors and cancer patients. The CDR3 has 16 residues. V was pared by 3 bases and J by 5 bases, with 8 bases of the junction left unmatched. Germline CDR1 and CDR2: MNHEY and SMNVEV (reference sequence). The method was immunoSEQ multiplex PCR; TCRdb's version includes in-frame clones alone and lacks a portion of them. This table holds about 55,000 clones, approximately 95% found once. This receptor was obtained from a young woman in good health. The genes are TRBV27 and TRBJ1-2; 11 bases fit TRBD1. The sequenced sample was blood. The CDR3 region is CASSLLGTGGSYGYTF. The CDR3 coding sequence is TGTGCCAGCAGTTTGTTGGGGACAGGGGGTTCATATGGCTACACCTTC.